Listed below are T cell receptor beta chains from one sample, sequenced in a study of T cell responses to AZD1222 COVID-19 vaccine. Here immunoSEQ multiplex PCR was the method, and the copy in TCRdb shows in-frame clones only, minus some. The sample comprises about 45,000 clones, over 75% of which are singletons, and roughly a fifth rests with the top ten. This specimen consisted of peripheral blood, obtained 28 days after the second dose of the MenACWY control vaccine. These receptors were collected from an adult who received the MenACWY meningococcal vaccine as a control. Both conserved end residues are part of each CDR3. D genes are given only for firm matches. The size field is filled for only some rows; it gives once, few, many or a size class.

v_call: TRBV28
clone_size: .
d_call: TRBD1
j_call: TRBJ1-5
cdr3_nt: TGTGCCAGCAGTTTACTTCGAGGACAGGGCGATCAGCCCCAGCATTTT
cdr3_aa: CASSLLRGQGDQPQHF

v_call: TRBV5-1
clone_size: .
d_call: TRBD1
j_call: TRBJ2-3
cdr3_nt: TGCGCCAGCAGCTTCCGGGACAGGGGCACAGATACGCAGTATTTT
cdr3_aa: CASSFRDRGTDTQYF

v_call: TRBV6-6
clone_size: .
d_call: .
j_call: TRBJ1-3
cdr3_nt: TGTGCCAGCAGTTACTCCGACAGGAGAGGAAACACCATATATTTT
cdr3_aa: CASSYSDRRGNTIYF

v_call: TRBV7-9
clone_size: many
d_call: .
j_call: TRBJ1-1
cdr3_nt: TGTGCCAGCAGCATGCGCACAGTTGAAGCTTTCTTT
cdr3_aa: CASSMRTVEAFF

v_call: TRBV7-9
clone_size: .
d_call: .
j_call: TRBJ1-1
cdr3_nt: TGTGCCAGCAGCCTAGATGGGACCCTAGTTCCGGGAGCTTTCTTT
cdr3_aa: CASSLDGTLVPGAFF

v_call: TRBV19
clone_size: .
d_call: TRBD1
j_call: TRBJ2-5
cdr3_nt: TGTGCCAGTTCCGGGACAGGGAGGAAGACCCAGTACTTC
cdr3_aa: CASSGTGRKTQYF

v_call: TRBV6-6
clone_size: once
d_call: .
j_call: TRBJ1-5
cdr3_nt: TGTGCCAGCGGATCGACCATTACAGGTTATCAGCCCCAGCATTTT
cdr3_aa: CASGSTITGYQPQHF

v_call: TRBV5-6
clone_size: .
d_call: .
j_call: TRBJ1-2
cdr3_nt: TGTGCCAGCAGGGGGAGAGGGCAAAACTATGGCTACACCTTC
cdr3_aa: CASRGRGQNYGYTF

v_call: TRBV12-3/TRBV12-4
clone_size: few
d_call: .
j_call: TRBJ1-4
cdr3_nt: TGTGCCAGCAGTTTGAGTGGCCTTGAAAAACTGTTTTTT
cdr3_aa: CASSLSGLEKLFF

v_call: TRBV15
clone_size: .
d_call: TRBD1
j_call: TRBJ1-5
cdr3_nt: TGTGCCACCAGCAGGGGGGACAGGGGGAGCAATCAGCCCCAGCATTTT
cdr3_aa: CATSRGDRGSNQPQHF

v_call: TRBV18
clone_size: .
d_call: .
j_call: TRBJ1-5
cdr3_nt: TGTGCCAGCTCAGGAAATAGCAATCAGCCCCAGCATTTT
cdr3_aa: CASSGNSNQPQHF

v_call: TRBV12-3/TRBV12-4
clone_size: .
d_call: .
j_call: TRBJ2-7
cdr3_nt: TGTGCCAGCAGTTTAGGGGCACTTTACGAGCAGTACTTC
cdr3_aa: CASSLGALYEQYF

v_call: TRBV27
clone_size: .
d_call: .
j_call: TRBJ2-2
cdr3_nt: TGTGCCAGCAGTTTGTTCAGCCCGAACACCGGGGAGCTGTTTTTT
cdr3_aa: CASSLFSPNTGELFF

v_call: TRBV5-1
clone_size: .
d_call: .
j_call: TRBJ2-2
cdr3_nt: TGCGCCAGCAGCTTGATCCACCTGAACACCGGGGAGCTGTTTTTT
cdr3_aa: CASSLIHLNTGELFF

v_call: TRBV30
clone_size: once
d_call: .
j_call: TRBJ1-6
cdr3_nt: TGTGCCTGGAGTCCCCTGGGGGGGTGGAATTCACCCCTCCACTTT
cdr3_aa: CAWSPLGGWNSPLHF

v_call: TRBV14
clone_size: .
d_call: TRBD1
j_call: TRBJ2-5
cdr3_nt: TGTGCCAGCAGATATATGCAGGGGGCTGAAGAGACCCAGTACTTC
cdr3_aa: CASRYMQGAEETQYF

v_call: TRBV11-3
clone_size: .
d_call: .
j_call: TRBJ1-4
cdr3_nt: TGTGCCAGCAGCACTGGAGGAAAACTGTTTTTT
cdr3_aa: CASSTGGKLFF

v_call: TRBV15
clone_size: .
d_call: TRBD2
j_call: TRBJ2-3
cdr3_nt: TGTGCCACCAGCAGAGATAGCGGGAGTAGTCTGACAGATACGCAGTATTTT
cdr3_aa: CATSRDSGSSLTDTQYF

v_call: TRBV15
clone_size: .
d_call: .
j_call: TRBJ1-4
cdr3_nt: TGTGCCACCAGCTCCCAGGCTACAACTAATGAAAAACTGTTTTTT
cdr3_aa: CATSSQATTNEKLFF

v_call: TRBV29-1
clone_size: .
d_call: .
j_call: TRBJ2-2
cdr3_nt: TGCAGCGTTGTCGGGAGAAAGCCCGGGGAGCTGTTTTTT
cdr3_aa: CSVVGRKPGELFF

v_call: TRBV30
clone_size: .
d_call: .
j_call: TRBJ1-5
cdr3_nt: TGTGCCTGGAGTTCTCGGAGCAATCAGCCCCAGCATTTT
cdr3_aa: CAWSSRSNQPQHF

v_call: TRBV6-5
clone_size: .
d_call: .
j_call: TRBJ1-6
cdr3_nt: TGTGCCAGCAGTAGCCAGGGTAATTCACCCCTCCACTTT
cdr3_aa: CASSSQGNSPLHF

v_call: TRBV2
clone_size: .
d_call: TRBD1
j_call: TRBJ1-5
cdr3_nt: TGTGCCAGCAGTGACCAGGGGGCGAGGCAGCCCCAGCATTTT
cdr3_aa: CASSDQGARQPQHF

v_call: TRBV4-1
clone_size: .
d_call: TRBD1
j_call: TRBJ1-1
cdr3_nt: TGCGCCAGCAGCCAAGGCCGTACAGGGGGCGAAGCTTTCTTT
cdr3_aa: CASSQGRTGGEAFF

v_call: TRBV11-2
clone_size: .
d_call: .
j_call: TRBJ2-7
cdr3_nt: TGTGCCAGCAAGATTAGCGGGACAGCCTACGAGCAGTACTTC
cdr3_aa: CASKISGTAYEQYF

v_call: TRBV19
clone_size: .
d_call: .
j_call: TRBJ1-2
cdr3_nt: TGTGCCAGTAGTACGCTCAGGACAGAGAACTATGGCTACACCTTC
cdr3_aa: CASSTLRTENYGYTF

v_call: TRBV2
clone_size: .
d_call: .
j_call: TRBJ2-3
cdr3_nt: TGTGCCAGCAGTCCACAGGGAGATACGCAGTATTTT
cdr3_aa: CASSPQGDTQYF

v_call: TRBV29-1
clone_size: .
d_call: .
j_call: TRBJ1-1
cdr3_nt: TGCAGCGTTTTAGGTCCAGGGCACACTGAAGCTTTCTTT
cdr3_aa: CSVLGPGHTEAFF

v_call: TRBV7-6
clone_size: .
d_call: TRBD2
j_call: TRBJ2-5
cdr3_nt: TGTGCCAGCACCCGCCAGGGAGGGGATCAAGAGACCCAGTACTTC
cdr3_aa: CASTRQGGDQETQYF

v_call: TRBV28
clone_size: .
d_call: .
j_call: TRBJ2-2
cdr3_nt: TGTGCCAGCAGTTCTCCGGTAGCGAGGGGGGTCAACACCGGGGAGCTGTTTTTT
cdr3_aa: CASSSPVARGVNTGELFF

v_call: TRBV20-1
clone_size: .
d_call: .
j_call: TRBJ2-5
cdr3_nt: TGCAGTGCTAGTAAGGTGCGCAGGGGAGTAGAGACCCAGTACTTC
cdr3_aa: CSASKVRRGVETQYF

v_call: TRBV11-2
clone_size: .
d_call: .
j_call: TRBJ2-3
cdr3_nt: TGTGCCAGCAGCTTAACGCAGGGTTCAGCAGATACGCAGTATTTT
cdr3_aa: CASSLTQGSADTQYF

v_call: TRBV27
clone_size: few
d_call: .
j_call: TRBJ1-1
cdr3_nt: TGTGCCAGCTCGTCACAAACAGGGATGGGGACTGAAGCTTTCTTT
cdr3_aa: CASSSQTGMGTEAFF

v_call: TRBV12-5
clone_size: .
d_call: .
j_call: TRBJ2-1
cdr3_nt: TGTGCTAGTGGTTTGGTAGTTGCGACCCTATTCTTC
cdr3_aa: CASGLVVATLFF

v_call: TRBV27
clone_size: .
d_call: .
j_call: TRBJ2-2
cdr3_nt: TGTGCCAGCAGGGACGCCTGGAACACCGGGGAGCTGTTTTTT
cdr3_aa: CASRDAWNTGELFF

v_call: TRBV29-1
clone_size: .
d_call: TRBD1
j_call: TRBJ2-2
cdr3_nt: TGCAGCGTTCGGGCAGGGGGGAACACCGGGGAGCTGTTTTTT
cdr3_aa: CSVRAGGNTGELFF

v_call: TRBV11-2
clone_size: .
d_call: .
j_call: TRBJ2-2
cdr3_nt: TGTGCCAGCAGCTTAGACGGGGCCACCGGGGAGCTGTTTTTT
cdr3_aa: CASSLDGATGELFF

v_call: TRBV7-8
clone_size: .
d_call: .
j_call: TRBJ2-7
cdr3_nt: TGTGCCAGCAGCTCAAAAACGGAAGAGCAGTACTTC
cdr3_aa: CASSSKTEEQYF